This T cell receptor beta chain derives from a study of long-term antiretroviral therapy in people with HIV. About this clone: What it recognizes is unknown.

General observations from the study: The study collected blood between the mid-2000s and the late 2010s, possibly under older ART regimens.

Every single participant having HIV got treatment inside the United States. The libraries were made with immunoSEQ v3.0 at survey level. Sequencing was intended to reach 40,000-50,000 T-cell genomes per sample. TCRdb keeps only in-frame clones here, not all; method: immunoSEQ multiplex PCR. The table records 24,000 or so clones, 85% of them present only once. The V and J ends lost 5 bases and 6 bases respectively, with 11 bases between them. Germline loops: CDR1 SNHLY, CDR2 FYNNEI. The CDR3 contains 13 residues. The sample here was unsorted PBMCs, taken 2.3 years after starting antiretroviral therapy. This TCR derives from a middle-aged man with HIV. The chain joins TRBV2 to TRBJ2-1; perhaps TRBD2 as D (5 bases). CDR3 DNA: TGTGCCAGCAGTCCCACTAGAGGCAATGAGCAGTTCTTC. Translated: CASSPTRGNEQFF.